A selection of T cell receptor beta chains follows, all from one sample in a study of CD8 T cells in Susac syndrome. TCRdb used MiXCR to reprocess the immunoSEQ multiplex PCR reads, holding one entry per CDR3 protein. The data contain a few hundred thousand distinct CDR3 sequences, just over 90% of them singletons. Specimen: CD4+ T cells from PBMCs. Source of these receptors: a human donor with multiple sclerosis. CDR3s include the opening cysteine and the closing phenylalanine or tryptophan. A D gene is named only where the DNA matches it firmly. Some rows mark clone size as missing; the rest say once, few, many or name a class of expanded clone.

>-|-|TRBV3-1|TRBJ2-1
TGTGCCAGCAGTTACCCCCGGTCCTCCTACAATGAGCAGTTCTTC
CASSYPRSSYNEQFF
>-|-|TRBV15|TRBJ1-4
TGTGCCACCAGCAGAGACCGTAATGAAAAACTGTTTTTT
CATSRDRNEKLFF
>once|TRBD2|TRBV5-1|TRBJ2-3
TGCGCCAGCAGGGTAGCGGGGACAGATACGCAGTATTTT
CASRVAGTDTQYF
>-|-|TRBV18|TRBJ2-5
TGTGCCAGCTCGGGCAGGGGACAACGCCGTGGGGAGACCCAGTACTTC
CASSGRGQRRGETQYF
>-|-|TRBV5-1|TRBJ1-1
TGCGCCAGCAGCTTCAGGGCGAGGGACACTGAAGCTTTCTTT
CASSFRARDTEAFF
>-|-|TRBV6-1|TRBJ1-5
TGTGCCAGCAGTGAAGTGTCAGGGGTCAGCAATCAGCCCCAGCATTTT
CASSEVSGVSNQPQHF
>-|-|TRBV20-1|TRBJ2-3
TGCAGTGCAGGGCCCAGCGATAGAGATACGCAGTATTTT
CSAGPSDRDTQYF
>-|-|TRBV5-4|TRBJ2-5
TGTGCCAGCAGCTTGGATCGGGGCGGGATTGGGGAGACCCAGTACTTC
CASSLDRGGIGETQYF
>-|-|TRBV23-1|TRBJ2-1
TGCGCCAGCAGTCAATCGGGTCGGGGATACAATGAGCAGTTCTTC
CASSQSGRGYNEQFF
>-|-|TRBV12-3/TRBV12-4|TRBJ1-2
TGTGCCAGCAGAAATACGGCTCTGGGGTACTATGGCTACACCTTC
CASRNTALGYYGYTF